This is a list of T cell receptor beta chains from one sample in a study of blood T cell repertoires in COVID-19. Method: immunoSEQ multiplex PCR; TCRdb's copy keeps in-frame clones and lacks some. This sample carries some 160,000 clones, approximately 81% of them seen once, and the ten largest clones take nearly 8%. The sequencing input was PBMCs or T cells enriched from blood (not recorded which). Receptors were obtained from a woman aged 50 to 65 who had recovered from COVID-19. The CDR3 runs from the conserved cysteine through the conserved F or W. Fields, in order: clone size, V gene, J gene, D gene, CDR3 protein, CDR3 DNA. A D gene is named only where the DNA matches it firmly. Some rows have no size entry. The others give once, few or many, or a class for an expanded clone.

size: NA; V: TRBV29-1; J: TRBJ1-5; D: NA; CDR3: CSVEVQGTRSQHF; DNA: TGCAGCGTGGAGGTACAGGGTACGAGGTCCCAGCATTTT
size: NA; V: TRBV7-9; J: TRBJ2-5; D: TRBD1; CDR3: CASSPGQDGETQYF; DNA: TGTGCCAGCAGCCCAGGACAGGACGGGGAGACCCAGTACTTC
size: NA; V: TRBV7-2; J: TRBJ2-7; D: NA; CDR3: CASSLAQVGAPSF; DNA: TGTGCCAGCAGCTTAGCGCAGGTGGGGGCGCCGAGCTTC
size: NA; V: TRBV19; J: TRBJ1-5; D: NA; CDR3: CASSRFQYSNQPQHF; DNA: TGTGCCAGTAGTAGGTTTCAGTATAGCAATCAGCCCCAGCATTTT
size: NA; V: TRBV7-9; J: TRBJ2-5; D: TRBD2; CDR3: CASSPRLAGDKETQYF; DNA: TGTGCCAGCAGCCCGAGACTAGCGGGGGATAAAGAGACCCAGTACTTC
size: NA; V: TRBV5-1; J: TRBJ2-1; D: TRBD2; CDR3: CASSDSGRDNEQFF; DNA: TGCGCCAGCAGCGATAGCGGGAGGGACAATGAGCAGTTCTTC
size: NA; V: TRBV5-4; J: TRBJ2-5; D: TRBD1; CDR3: CASSLFGTGTETQYF; DNA: TGTGCCAGCAGCTTGTTTGGGACAGGGACAGAGACCCAGTACTTC
size: NA; V: TRBV5-1; J: TRBJ1-1; D: NA; CDR3: CASSLQGFGEAFF; DNA: TGCGCCAGCAGCCTTCAGGGGTTCGGAGAAGCTTTCTTT
size: NA; V: TRBV19; J: TRBJ2-7; D: TRBD1; CDR3: CASSMGQGPYEQYF; DNA: TGTGCCAGTAGTATGGGACAGGGCCCCTACGAGCAGTACTTC
size: NA; V: TRBV5-1; J: TRBJ1-1; D: NA; CDR3: CASSLASQTEAFF; DNA: TGCGCCAGCAGCTTGGCCTCCCAGACTGAAGCTTTCTTT
size: once; V: TRBV5-6; J: TRBJ1-3; D: NA; CDR3: CASSLGTGLGNTIYF; DNA: TGTGCCAGCAGCTTGGGAACAGGGTTGGGGAACACCATATATTTT
size: NA; V: TRBV27; J: TRBJ1-5; D: NA; CDR3: CASSLDTSGNQPQHF; DNA: TGTGCCAGCAGCTTAGATACGTCAGGCAATCAGCCCCAGCATTTT
size: NA; V: TRBV19; J: TRBJ2-1; D: NA; CDR3: CASSSDWSSYNEQFF; DNA: TGTGCCAGTAGTTCGGACTGGAGCTCCTACAATGAGCAGTTCTTC
size: NA; V: TRBV21-1; J: TRBJ2-2; D: NA; CDR3: CASSKDEAGAYTGELFF; DNA: TGTGCCAGCAGTAAAGATGAAGCGGGGGCCTACACCGGGGAGCTGTTTTTT
size: few; V: TRBV18; J: TRBJ1-5; D: NA; CDR3: CASSQEVDQPQHF; DNA: TGTGCCAGCTCACAGGAGGTAGATCAGCCCCAGCATTTT
size: NA; V: TRBV24-1; J: TRBJ2-2; D: TRBD1; CDR3: CATSEADRVWTGELFF; DNA: TGTGCCACCAGTGAGGCCGACAGGGTGTGGACCGGGGAGCTGTTTTTT
size: NA; V: TRBV28; J: TRBJ1-4; D: TRBD1; CDR3: CASSTWTGERELFF; DNA: TGTGCCAGCAGTACCTGGACAGGGGAGAGGGAACTGTTTTTT
size: few; V: TRBV5-1; J: TRBJ1-1; D: TRBD1; CDR3: CASSRGTANTEAFF; DNA: TGCGCCAGCAGTCGCGGGACAGCCAACACTGAAGCTTTCTTT
size: NA; V: TRBV19; J: TRBJ2-1; D: NA; CDR3: CASSARHLEYNEVQFF; DNA: TGTGCCAGTAGTGCCCGACATCTGGAATACAATGAAGTGCAGTTCTTC
size: NA; V: TRBV4-3; J: TRBJ2-1; D: TRBD1; CDR3: CASSQVRGTGQNEQFF; DNA: TGCGCCAGCAGCCAAGTGAGGGGGACAGGGCAGAATGAGCAGTTCTTC
size: NA; V: TRBV10-3; J: TRBJ2-3; D: TRBD2; CDR3: CATRRGFTDTQYF; DNA: TGTGCCACGCGGCGGGGGTTCACAGATACGCAGTATTTT
size: NA; V: TRBV28; J: TRBJ2-1; D: TRBD2; CDR3: CASRLAGTFEQFF; DNA: TGTGCCAGCAGACTAGCGGGGACCTTCGAGCAGTTCTTC
size: NA; V: TRBV18; J: TRBJ2-1; D: NA; CDR3: CASSPSGSSYNEQFF; DNA: TGTGCCAGCTCACCGTCGGGAAGCTCCTACAATGAGCAGTTCTTC
size: NA; V: TRBV5-8; J: TRBJ2-5; D: TRBD2; CDR3: CASSLTRGEKSGQYF; DNA: TGTGCCAGCAGCTTGACCCGGGGGGAAAAAAGTGGCCAGTACTTC
size: NA; V: TRBV5-4; J: TRBJ1-1; D: NA; CDR3: CASSLATGPSTEAFF; DNA: TGTGCCAGCAGCTTGGCCACAGGCCCGAGCACTGAAGCTTTCTTT
size: NA; V: TRBV7-9; J: TRBJ1-2; D: TRBD1; CDR3: CASSPGQAANYGYTF; DNA: TGTGCCAGCAGCCCGGGACAGGCGGCTAACTATGGCTACACCTTC
size: NA; V: TRBV5-1; J: TRBJ1-1; D: NA; CDR3: CASSSGYNSGTEAFF; DNA: TGCGCCAGCAGCTCCGGGTACAACTCGGGCACTGAAGCTTTCTTT
size: NA; V: TRBV20-1; J: TRBJ1-5; D: NA; CDR3: CSASASAGNQPQHF; DNA: TGCAGTGCTAGTGCGAGTGCAGGTAATCAGCCCCAGCATTTT
size: NA; V: TRBV20-1; J: TRBJ2-5; D: TRBD2; CDR3: CSASGFGGAQETQYF; DNA: TGCAGTGCTAGTGGGTTCGGGGGGGCCCAAGAGACCCAGTACTTC
size: NA; V: TRBV28; J: TRBJ2-3; D: TRBD2; CDR3: CASSPSSGRRGDTQYF; DNA: TGTGCCAGCAGTCCCTCTAGCGGGAGGAGAGGGGATACGCAGTATTTT
size: NA; V: TRBV4-1; J: TRBJ2-3; D: NA; CDR3: CASSPAPVLRGTDTQYF; DNA: TGCGCCAGCTCCCCGGCCCCCGTTCTGAGGGGCACAGATACGCAGTATTTT
size: NA; V: TRBV7-3; J: TRBJ2-5; D: TRBD1; CDR3: CASSPSKDRGPETQYF; DNA: TGTGCCAGCAGTCCCTCCAAGGACAGGGGGCCAGAGACCCAGTACTTC
size: once; V: TRBV27; J: TRBJ2-7; D: NA; CDR3: CASSIATGSSYEQYF; DNA: TGTGCCAGCAGTATAGCGACAGGCTCCTCCTACGAGCAGTACTTC
size: NA; V: TRBV5-4; J: TRBJ1-4; D: NA; CDR3: CASSLFGGLEKLFF; DNA: TGTGCCAGCAGCTTGTTCGGGGGGCTTGAAAAACTGTTTTTT
size: few; V: TRBV7-9; J: TRBJ2-2; D: NA; CDR3: CASSPQGIPAGELFF; DNA: TGTGCCAGCAGCCCGCAGGGAATACCCGCCGGGGAGCTGTTTTTT
size: NA; V: TRBV9; J: TRBJ2-1; D: TRBD2; CDR3: CASSVADGTSGYNEQFF; DNA: TGTGCCAGCAGCGTAGCAGATGGGACTAGCGGCTACAATGAGCAGTTCTTC
size: NA; V: TRBV5-6; J: TRBJ1-4; D: NA; CDR3: CASSLRSGRVEKLFF; DNA: TGTGCCAGCAGCCTTCGTAGCGGGCGCGTGGAAAAACTGTTTTTT
size: few; V: TRBV3-1/TRBV3-2; J: TRBJ1-6; D: TRBD1; CDR3: CASSSGTGSSPLHF; DNA: TGTGCCAGCAGCTCCGGGACAGGGAGTTCACCCCTCCACTTT
size: NA; V: TRBV9; J: TRBJ2-5; D: TRBD2; CDR3: CASSPGTSGVQETQYF; DNA: TGTGCCAGCAGCCCCGGGACTAGCGGGGTACAAGAGACCCAGTACTTC
size: NA; V: TRBV6-5; J: TRBJ1-2; D: NA; CDR3: CASALNRDDYGYTF; DNA: TGTGCCAGCGCCCTGAACAGGGACGACTATGGCTACACCTTC
size: NA; V: TRBV5-4; J: TRBJ2-7; D: TRBD1; CDR3: CASSPGTGSYEQYF; DNA: TGTGCCAGCAGCCCCGGGACAGGGAGCTACGAGCAGTACTTC
size: NA; V: TRBV9; J: TRBJ2-7; D: NA; CDR3: CASSVSAASRDEQYF; DNA: TGTGCCAGCAGCGTTAGCGCAGCCAGTCGAGACGAGCAGTACTTC
size: NA; V: TRBV6-2/TRBV6-3; J: TRBJ2-4; D: TRBD2; CDR3: CASSWGTSKNIQYF; DNA: TGTGCCAGCAGTTGGGGGACTAGCAAAAACATTCAGTACTTC
size: once; V: TRBV7-2; J: TRBJ1-2; D: NA; CDR3: CASSYRWVGDGYTF; DNA: TGTGCCAGCAGCTATCGTTGGGTGGGAGATGGCTACACCTTC
size: many; V: TRBV12-3/TRBV12-4; J: TRBJ1-2; D: NA; CDR3: CAIEGGAISGYTF; DNA: TGTGCCATCGAAGGTGGGGCAATTTCTGGCTACACCTTC